These 27 T cell receptor beta chains share one sample of origin, sequenced in a study of T cell repertoires in cytomegalovirus infection. MiXCR was run by TCRdb on the reads, yielding one entry per CDR3 protein. The sample yields roughly 230,000 distinct CDR3 sequences, more than 15% seen once. What was sequenced was CD8+ T cells from PBMCs. The receptors here all came from a human donor in good health (CMV status not recorded). Some clones in this sample may be carry-over from other donors' samples.

V and J are TRBV28 and TRBJ2-7; 14 positions match TRBD2. V lost 7 bases to trimming and J lost 0 bases; unmatched junction nucleotides: 2. From germline, CDR1 is MDHEN and CDR2 SYDVKM. This CDR3 comprises 15 residues. CDR3 nucleotides: TGTGCCAGCACGGGACTAGCGGGGGTCTCCTACGAGCAGTACTTC. Its translation: CASTGLAGVSYEQYF.

This clonotype was observed a few times. The V and J genes are TRBV6-1 and TRBJ2-7; D is possibly TRBD2 (6 bases). The germline gives CDR1 MNHNS, CDR2 SASEGT. The ends were cut back, 1 base at V and 3 bases at J, with 16 bases in the middle. CDR3 length: 16 amino acids. CDR3 in DNA: TGTGCCAGCAGTGAAGGGTCAGGGCCGGGACTCTACGAGCAGTACTTC. Translated, it gives CASSEGSGPGLYEQYF.

This clonotype was counted at least ten times. The chain joins TRBV7-2 to TRBJ2-1, with TRBD2 matching 13 bases. J lost 6 bases, V lost 4 bases, and 21 bases had no gene match. CDR3 size: 21 residues. Germline-derived CDR1 and CDR2 are SGHTA and FQGNSA. The CDR3 loop reads CASSSLRPTSGGLMGSNEQFF. The CDR3 region has the DNA TGTGCCAGCAGCTCGCTACGCCCGACTAGCGGGGGGCTTATGGGTAGCAATGAGCAGTTCTTC. Complete variable domain (other parts from reference TRBV7-2 and TRBJ2-1): GAGVSQSPSNKVTEKGKDVELRCDPISGHTALYWYRQSLGQGLEFLIYFQGNSAPDKSGLPSDRFSAERTGGSVSTLTIQRTQQEDSAVYLCASSSLRPTSGGLMGSNEQFFGPGTRLTVL.

This clonotype was found a few times. The rearrangement uses TRBV11-2 and TRBJ1-5; D is possibly TRBD1 (5 bases). Germline V gene sequence: CDR1 SGHAT, CDR2 FQNNGV. Trimming took 5 bases from V and 7 from J, leaving 15 bases between them. The length of the CDR3 is 14 residues. CDR3 sequence: CASSPSGLGQPQHF. Written as DNA, the CDR3 is TGTGCCAGCAGCCCATCAGGGTTGGGCCAGCCCCAGCATTTT. Drawing the rest from reference TRBV11-2 and TRBJ1-5, the complete variable domain is EAGVAQSPRYKIIEKRQSVAFWCNPISGHATLYWYQQILGQGPKLLIQFQNNGVVDDSQLPKDRFSAERLKGVDSTLKIQPAKLEDSAVYLCASSPSGLGQPQHFGDGTRLSIL.

The table lists this clonotype with a count of one. The chain has TRBV29-1 and TRBJ1-4; 9 positions agree with TRBD1. V trimming: 6 bases; J trimming: 8 bases; junction bases outside the gene matches: 16. Germline V gene sequence: CDR1 SQVTM, CDR2 ANQGSEA. The CDR3 covers 16 residues. This CDR3 reads CSVSGTGTSPGEKLFF. The CDR3 nucleotides are TGCAGCGTCTCCGGGACAGGGACGAGCCCTGGGGAAAAACTGTTTTTT.

The chain employs TRBV20-1 and TRBJ2-7; either TRBD1 or TRBD2 may supply D (6 bases each). The CDR3 loop spans 17 amino acids. CDR1 is DFQATT and CDR2 is SNEGSKA in the germline V gene (reference sequence). V was pared by 0 bases and J by 3 bases, with 21 bases between. CDR3 region: CSARDGSGGAIFYEQYF. The CDR3 nucleotides read TGCAGTGCTAGAGATGGGTCCGGGGGCGCGATCTTCTACGAGCAGTACTTC.

This clonotype was seen many times. V is TRBV7-6 and J is TRBJ2-7; 10 nucleotides agree with TRBD1. The CDR3 has 16 amino acids. Germline V gene sequence: CDR1 SGHVS, CDR2 FNYEAQ. With 5 bases clipped from V and 0 bases from J, the junction kept 7 bases outside the gene matches. CDR3: CASSVETGGDSYEQYF. The CDR3 nucleotides read TGTGCCAGCAGCGTGGAGACAGGGGGCGACTCCTACGAGCAGTACTTC. Full variable domain (rest looked up from reference TRBV7-6 and TRBJ2-7): GAGVSQSPRYKVTKRGQDVALRCDPISGHVSLYWYRQALGQGPEFLTYFNYEAQQDKSGLPNDRFSAERPEGSISTLTIQRTEQRDSAMYRCASSVETGGDSYEQYFGPGTRLTVT.

This clonotype was recorded at least ten times. The chain joins TRBV7-2 to TRBJ1-2; a weak D match, TRBD1 (6 bases). The CDR3 covers 13 residues. The germline V and J ends were trimmed by 5 bases and 6 bases, with 13 bases remaining between them. Germline V gene sequence: CDR1 SGHTA, CDR2 FQGNSA. CDR3 nucleotide sequence: TGTGCCAGCAGCCCGACAGGAATGGATGGCTACACCTTC. The encoded protein is CASSPTGMDGYTF.

This clonotype has just a few counts. V gene TRBV7-9 combines with J gene TRBJ1-1, with 7 positions matching TRBD1. The CDR3 loop spans 15 amino acids. CDR1 and CDR2 from the germline V gene are SEHNR and FQNEAQ (reference sequence). With V trimmed by 5 bases and J by 7 bases, 13 bases remained unmatched. CDR3 protein: CASSPRQGGAIEAFF. CDR3 sequence (DNA): TGTGCCAGCAGCCCACGACAAGGGGGCGCGATTGAAGCTTTCTTT.

The chain couples TRBV7-9 to TRBJ1-1; TRBD1 aligns across 7 bases. CDR3 length equals 16 residues. The V gene's germline CDR1 is SEHNR and CDR2 FQNEAQ (reference sequence). The J segment lost 7 bases and the V segment lost 6 bases, leaving 17 bases of the junction unmatched. The CDR3 is CASRSRTGPGGDEAFF. The CDR3 DNA reads as TGTGCCAGCAGATCCAGGACAGGACCCGGAGGGGATGAAGCTTTCTTT.

The chain recombines TRBV5-6 with TRBJ1-1; D is uncertain. The CDR3 runs to 15 residues. V was shortened by 1 base and J by 0 bases, with 10 bases between the two germline ends. From germline, CDR1 is SGHDT and CDR2 YYEEEE. CDR3 residues: CASSLSPAMNTEAFF. The DNA of the CDR3 is TGTGCCAGCAGCTTGTCACCGGCTATGAACACTGAAGCTTTCTTT. Based on the CDR3 plus reference TRBV5-6 and TRBJ1-1, the full variable domain is DAGVTQSPTHLIKTRGQQVTLRCSPKSGHDTVSWYQQALGQGPQFIFQYYEEEERQRGNFPDRFSGHQFPNYSSELNVNALLLGDSALYLCASSLSPAMNTEAFFGQGTRLTVV.

This clonotype has only a few counts. The chain links TRBV11-2 to TRBJ2-3; D remains ambiguous. CDR1 is SGHAT, CDR2 FQNNGV, per germline. V was shortened by 3 bases and J by 6 bases, with 4 bases between the two germline ends. This CDR3 is 11 amino acids long. The CDR3 region is CASSFVDTQYF. The CDR3, as DNA: TGTGCCAGCAGCTTTGTCGATACGCAGTATTTT. Using reference TRBV11-2 and TRBJ2-3 for the parts outside the CDR3, the full variable domain is EAGVAQSPRYKIIEKRQSVAFWCNPISGHATLYWYQQILGQGPKLLIQFQNNGVVDDSQLPKDRFSAERLKGVDSTLKIQPAKLEDSAVYLCASSFVDTQYFGPGTRLTVL.

This clonotype has at least ten counts. The chain couples TRBV7-2 to TRBJ2-7; TRBD1 matches 8 bases. CDR1 and CDR2 from the germline V gene are SGHTA and FQGNSA. V gave up 5 bases and J gave up 2 bases; unmatched junction bases: 5. CDR3 length equals 14 residues. The CDR3: CASSPGTGPYEQYF. DNA of the CDR3: TGTGCCAGCAGCCCCGGGACAGGCCCCTACGAGCAGTACTTC.

This clonotype was picked up many times. The rearrangement uses TRBV14 and TRBJ2-2; the match to TRBD2 covers 8 bases. V lost 2 bases to trimming and J lost 3 bases; unmatched junction nucleotides: 11. The germline CDR1 and CDR2 sequences are SGHDN and FVKESK. This CDR3 comprises 18 residues. The CDR3 protein is CASSQFPGTRSYTGELFF. CDR3 nucleotide sequence: TGTGCCAGCAGCCAATTTCCGGGGACTAGGTCGTACACCGGGGAGCTGTTTTTT.

V usage is TRBV6-5 and J usage is TRBJ2-2; TRBD2 is a possible D gene (7 bases). Germline CDR1 reads MNHEY; CDR2 reads SVGAGI. The V end lost 11 bases, the J end lost 2 bases, and 18 bases lay between the germline ends. The CDR3 is 15 amino acids. The CDR3, as DNA: TGTGCCTGGTCCGCGGGGGCCTACAACACCGGGGAGCTGTTTTTT. The encoded protein is CAWSAGAYNTGELFF.

This clonotype was counted ten times or more. The chain employs TRBV6-2 or TRBV6-3 and TRBJ2-7, with D tentatively TRBD1 (5 bases). The CDR3 covers 13 residues. Germline V gene lookup returns CDR1 MNHEY and CDR2 SVGEGT. V was pared by 6 bases and J by 7 bases, with 16 bases between. CDR3 in amino acids: CASRPPGLTEQYF. CDR3 nucleotide sequence: TGTGCCAGCAGACCTCCAGGGTTGACGGAGCAGTACTTC.

This clonotype was seen many times. The rearrangement joins TRBV12-3 or TRBV12-4 to TRBJ1-2; the D is unclear. Trimming left V 4 bases short and J 5 bases short, with 11 bases between. The CDR3 length is 13 residues. CDR3 in DNA: TGTGCCAGCAGTTGGCAGGCAAATTATGGCTACACCTTC. This gives the protein CASSWQANYGYTF.

This clonotype turned up a few times. DNA of the CDR3: TGCAGTGCTCCCGGACTAGCGGGGGGGGTTAGCACAGATACGCAGTATTTT. This translates into CSAPGLAGGVSTDTQYF. The chain is built from TRBV20-1 and TRBJ2-3; 15 bases fit TRBD2. CDR1 and CDR2 (germline): DFQATT, SNEGSKA (reference sequence). CDR3 size: 17 residues. V gave up 5 bases and J gave up 0 bases; unmatched junction bases: 6.

This clonotype came up a few times. This chain uses TRBV2 with TRBJ2-7; 7 bases map to TRBD1. Per germline, CDR1 SNHLY and CDR2 FYNNEI. The CDR3 is made up of 10 amino acids. The CDR3 sequence is CASQGYEQYF. CDR3 coding DNA: TGTGCATCACAGGGGTACGAGCAGTACTTC.

J is TRBJ2-7 and V is TRBV5-1; TRBD1 matches 7 bases. The CDR3 is 14 residues long. From germline, CDR1 is SGHRS and CDR2 YFSETQ. With 4 bases clipped from V and 6 bases from J, the junction kept 10 bases outside the gene matches. In nucleotides, the CDR3 is TGCGCCAGCAGCAAGTGGGACAGTCCCCGCGAGCAGTACTTC. It is translated as CASSKWDSPREQYF.

Comment on this clonotype: Being one base from a much bigger clone, this may be a read error. CDR3 DNA sequence: TGTGCCAGCAGCACCGGGACAGATGGCTACACCTTC. Protein product: CASSTGTDGYTF. V usage is TRBV7-9 and J usage is TRBJ1-2; 7 bases are a match to TRBD1. This CDR3 is built from 12 residues. The junction had 3 bases not matched to a gene; V was cut back by 5 bases and J by 6 bases. The germline gives CDR1 SEHNR, CDR2 FQNEAQ (reference sequence).

This rearrangement joins TRBV7-9 to TRBJ1-2, with TRBD1 matching 8 bases. V was clipped by 1 base and J by 7 bases; unmatched bases: 2. This CDR3 has 13 amino acids. Germline lookup yields CDR1 SEHNR and CDR2 FQNEAQ (reference sequence). CDR3 bases: TGTGCCAGCAGCTTAGGGACAGGGATTGGCTACACCTTC. Its protein is CASSLGTGIGYTF. The entire variable domain, with the rest obtained from reference TRBV7-9 and TRBJ1-2, is as follows: DTGVSQNPRHKITKRGQNVTFRCDPISEHNRLYWYRQTLGQGPEFLTYFQNEAQLEKSRLLSDRFSAERPKGSFSTLEIQRTEQGDSAMYLCASSLGTGIGYTFGSGTRLTVV.

In its sample, this clonotype was seen a few times. The V and J genes are TRBV24-1 and TRBJ2-7, with a weak D call TRBD1 (7 bases). This CDR3 has 15 amino acids. V lost 1 base to trimming and J lost 7 bases, with 16 bases between them. Looked up from germline, CDR1 is KGHDR and CDR2 is SFDVKD. The CDR3 region is CATSDFGGGRREQYF. In DNA, the CDR3 is TGTGCCACCAGTGATTTCGGAGGGGGCCGTAGGGAGCAGTACTTC.

This clonotype was recorded many times. The chain employs TRBV12-3 or TRBV12-4 and TRBJ1-3, with TRBD1 matching 11 bases. The J segment lost 0 bases and the V segment lost 5 bases, leaving 9 bases of the junction unmatched. CDR3 length: 18 residues. In DNA form, the CDR3 reads TGTGCCAGCAGTCCCGGGACAGGGGGGACTTTCTCTGGAAACACCATATATTTT. Protein product: CASSPGTGGTFSGNTIYF.

The rearrangement uses TRBV20-1 and TRBJ1-2, with 8 bases identical to TRBD1. Germline V gives CDR1 DFQATT, CDR2 SNEGSKA (reference sequence). The length of the CDR3 is 14 residues. V lost 7 bases to trimming and J lost 3 bases; unmatched junction nucleotides: 10. The CDR3 here is CSVIILDRDYGYTF. The CDR3 DNA follows: TGCAGTGTCATCATCCTGGACAGGGACTATGGCTACACCTTC.

Only a few counts were recorded for this clonotype. This chain joins TRBV4-1 and TRBJ2-7; TRBD1 aligns across 11 bases. CDR3 length equals 16 residues. The germline V gene encodes CDR1 MGHRA and CDR2 YSYEKL. With V trimmed by 1 base and J by 3 bases, 5 bases remained unmatched. CDR3 coding DNA: TGCGCCAGCAGCCAAGTGAGGGACAGGGGGTTCTACGAGCAGTACTTC. Amino acids: CASSQVRDRGFYEQYF.

This clonotype was counted only a few times. The rearrangement links TRBV6-1 to TRBJ2-1; 10 bases fit TRBD1. V lost 3 bases, J lost 8 bases, and 4 bases stayed unmatched. Germline CDR1 reads MNHNS; CDR2 reads SASEGT. There are 14 residues in the CDR3. The DNA for the CDR3 is TGTGCCAGCAGTGACCAGACAGGGGGCGATGAGCAGTTCTTC. This encodes CASSDQTGGDEQFF.